These 5 T cell receptor beta chains came from one sample sequenced in a study of CD8 T cells in ankylosing spondylitis. TCRdb re-called the 5' RACE reads with MiXCR, one entry per CDR3 protein. Found here are 200,000 to 250,000 distinct CDR3 sequences, around 11% of them singletons; the top ten hold 6.8%. Material for sequencing was blood, either unsorted or a sorted T cell fraction (not recorded which). These receptors were collected from a male donor with ankylosing spondylitis or in good health (not recorded which).

This clonotype has more than one count but fewer than ten. The chain carries TRBV27 and TRBJ1-3; 7 bases map to TRBD1. The CDR3 extends over 14 amino acids. Unmatched junction bases numbered 8, after V lost 8 bases and J lost 4 bases. The germline gives CDR1 MNHEY, CDR2 SMNVEV (reference sequence). CDR3 region: CASPPTGSGNTIYF. The CDR3 bases are TGTGCCAGCCCCCCGACAGGGTCAGGAAACACCATATATTTT.

The V call is TRBV5-1, the J call TRBJ1-1, with 11 bases lining up with TRBD1. There are 17 residues in the CDR3. Germline lookup yields CDR1 SGHRS and CDR2 YFSETQ. V shed 6 bases, J shed 4 bases, and the junction held 14 bases outside the gene matches. The CDR3 DNA sequence: TGCGCCAGCACCCCCGGGACAGGGGGGCGGGTAGCCACTGAAGCTTTCTTT. Translated, it gives CASTPGTGGRVATEAFF.

This clonotype was found a few times. The chain combines TRBV7-9 with TRBJ2-5; D remains unclear. Germline CDR1 is SEHNR and CDR2 is FQNEAQ (reference sequence). Trimming removed 1 base at V and 9 bases at J, with 6 bases between. The CDR3 is made up of 11 amino acids. CDR3 DNA: TGTGCCAGCAGCTTAGATAGGCCCCAGTACTTC. Amino acids: CASSLDRPQYF.

Many counts were recorded for this clonotype. The gene calls are TRBV5-1 and TRBJ2-7; D unclear. Trimming removed 1 base from V and 2 bases from J, with 10 bases in between. The germline CDR1 and CDR2 sequences are SGHRS and YFSETQ. The CDR3 loop spans 14 amino acids. This chain's CDR3 is CASSLKQAPYEQYF. The CDR3, as DNA: TGCGCCAGCAGCTTGAAGCAAGCGCCCTACGAGCAGTACTTC.

This clonotype has ten or more counts. The chain combines TRBV15 with TRBJ2-3, with D uncertain. The CDR3 length is 13 residues. CDR1 and CDR2 (germline): LNHNV, YYDKDF (reference sequence). The V end lost 8 bases, the J end lost 0 bases, and 9 bases lay between the germline ends. The chain's CDR3 is CATRHLSTDTQYF. Written as DNA, the CDR3 is TGTGCCACCCGACATCTTAGCACAGATACGCAGTATTTT.